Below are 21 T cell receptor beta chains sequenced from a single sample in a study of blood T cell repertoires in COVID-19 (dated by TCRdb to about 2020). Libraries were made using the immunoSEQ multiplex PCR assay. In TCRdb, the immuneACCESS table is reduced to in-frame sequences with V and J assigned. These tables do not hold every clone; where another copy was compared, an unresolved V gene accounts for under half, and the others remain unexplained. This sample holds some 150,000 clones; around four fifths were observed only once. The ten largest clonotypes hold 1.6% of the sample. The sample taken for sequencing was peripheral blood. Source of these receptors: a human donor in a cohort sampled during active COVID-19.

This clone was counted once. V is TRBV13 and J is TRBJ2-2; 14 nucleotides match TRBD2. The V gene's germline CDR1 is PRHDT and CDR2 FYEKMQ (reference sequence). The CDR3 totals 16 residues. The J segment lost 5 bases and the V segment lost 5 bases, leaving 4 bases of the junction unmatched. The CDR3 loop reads CASSRGLAGVTGELFF. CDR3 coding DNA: TGTGCCAGCAGCCGGGGACTAGCGGGAGTTACCGGGGAGCTGTTTTTT.

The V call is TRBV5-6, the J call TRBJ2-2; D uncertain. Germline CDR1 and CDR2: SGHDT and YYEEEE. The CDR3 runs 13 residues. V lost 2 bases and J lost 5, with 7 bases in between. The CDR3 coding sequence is TGTGCCAGCAGCTTTGTCCTTACCGGGGAGCTGTTTTTT. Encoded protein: CASSFVLTGELFF.

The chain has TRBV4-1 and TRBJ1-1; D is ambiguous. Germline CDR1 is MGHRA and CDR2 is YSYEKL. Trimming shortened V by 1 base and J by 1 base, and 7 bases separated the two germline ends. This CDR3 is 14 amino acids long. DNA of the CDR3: TGCGCCAGCAGCCAAGGTCTCCGGAACACTGAAGCTTTCTTT. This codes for CASSQGLRNTEAFF.

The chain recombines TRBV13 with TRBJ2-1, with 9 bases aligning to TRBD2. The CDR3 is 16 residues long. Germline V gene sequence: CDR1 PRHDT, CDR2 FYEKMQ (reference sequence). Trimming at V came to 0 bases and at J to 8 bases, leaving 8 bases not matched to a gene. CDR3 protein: CASSLGASGTGYEQFF. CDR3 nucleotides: TGTGCCAGCAGCTTAGGGGCTAGCGGGACGGGGTATGAGCAGTTCTTC.

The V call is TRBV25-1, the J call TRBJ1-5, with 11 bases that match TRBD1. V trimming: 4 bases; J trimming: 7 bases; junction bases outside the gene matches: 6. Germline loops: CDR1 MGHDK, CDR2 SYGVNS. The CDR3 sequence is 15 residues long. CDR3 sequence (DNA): TGTGCCAGCAGTGGCAGCGGACAGGGGGCCCAGCCCCAGCATTTT. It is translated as CASSGSGQGAQPQHF.

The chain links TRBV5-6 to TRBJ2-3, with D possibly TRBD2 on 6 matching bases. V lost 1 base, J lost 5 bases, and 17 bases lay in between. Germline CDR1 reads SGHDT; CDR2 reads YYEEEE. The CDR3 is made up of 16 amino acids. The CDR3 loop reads CASSLLALPGVDTQYF. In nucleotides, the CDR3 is TGTGCCAGCAGCTTGTTAGCCCTCCCGGGGGTAGATACGCAGTATTTT.

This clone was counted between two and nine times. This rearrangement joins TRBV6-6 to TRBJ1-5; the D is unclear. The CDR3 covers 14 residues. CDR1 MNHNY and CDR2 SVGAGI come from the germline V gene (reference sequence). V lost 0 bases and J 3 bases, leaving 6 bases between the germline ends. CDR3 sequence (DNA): TGTGCCAGCAGTTACTCGGCAAACAATCAGCCCCAGCATTTT. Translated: CASSYSANNQPQHF.

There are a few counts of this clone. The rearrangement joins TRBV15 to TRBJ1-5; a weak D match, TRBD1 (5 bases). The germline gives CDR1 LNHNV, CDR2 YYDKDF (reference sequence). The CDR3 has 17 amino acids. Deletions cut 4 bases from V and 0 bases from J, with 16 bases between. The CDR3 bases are TGTGCCACCAGCATCCGACAGAATCGATTTAGCAATCAGCCCCAGCATTTT. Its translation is CATSIRQNRFSNQPQHF.

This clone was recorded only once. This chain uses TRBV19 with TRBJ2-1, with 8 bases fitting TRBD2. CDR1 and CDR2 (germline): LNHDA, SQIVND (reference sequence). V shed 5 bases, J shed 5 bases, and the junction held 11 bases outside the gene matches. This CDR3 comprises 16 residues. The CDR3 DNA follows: TGTGCCAGTAGTCTAAGTAGCGGGACGGTGGACAATGAGCAGTTCTTC. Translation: CASSLSSGTVDNEQFF.

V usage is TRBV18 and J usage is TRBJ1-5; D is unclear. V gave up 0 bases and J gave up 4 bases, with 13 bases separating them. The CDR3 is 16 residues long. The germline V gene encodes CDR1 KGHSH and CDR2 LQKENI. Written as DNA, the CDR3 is TGTGCCAGCTCACCACCGAGCGGGTCTAGGAATCAGCCCCAGCATTTT. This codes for CASSPPSGSRNQPQHF.

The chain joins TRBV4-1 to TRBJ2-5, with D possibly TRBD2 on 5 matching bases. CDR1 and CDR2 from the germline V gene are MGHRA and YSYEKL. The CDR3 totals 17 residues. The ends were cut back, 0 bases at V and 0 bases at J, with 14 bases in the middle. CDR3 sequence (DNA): TGCGCCAGCAGCCAAGATCCGAATCGCGGGTACCAAGAGACCCAGTACTTC. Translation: CASSQDPNRGYQETQYF.

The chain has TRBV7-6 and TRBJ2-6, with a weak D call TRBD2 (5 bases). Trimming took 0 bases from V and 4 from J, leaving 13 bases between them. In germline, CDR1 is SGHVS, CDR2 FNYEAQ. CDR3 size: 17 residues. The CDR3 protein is CASSLAGRVSGANVLTF. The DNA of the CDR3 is TGTGCCAGCAGCTTAGCAGGGCGGGTAAGCGGGGCCAACGTCCTGACTTTC.

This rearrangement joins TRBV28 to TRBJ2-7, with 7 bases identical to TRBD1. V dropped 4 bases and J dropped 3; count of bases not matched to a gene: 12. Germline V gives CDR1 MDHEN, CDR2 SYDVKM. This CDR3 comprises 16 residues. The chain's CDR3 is CASSSGQALGFYEQYF. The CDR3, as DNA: TGTGCCAGCAGTTCCGGACAGGCGCTAGGATTCTACGAGCAGTACTTC.

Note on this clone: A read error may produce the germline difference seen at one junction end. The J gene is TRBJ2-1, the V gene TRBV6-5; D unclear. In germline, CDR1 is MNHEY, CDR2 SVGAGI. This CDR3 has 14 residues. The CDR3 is CASREFRSYNEQFF. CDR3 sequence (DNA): TGTGCTAGCAGAGAGTTTCGCTCCTACAATGAGCAGTTCTTC.

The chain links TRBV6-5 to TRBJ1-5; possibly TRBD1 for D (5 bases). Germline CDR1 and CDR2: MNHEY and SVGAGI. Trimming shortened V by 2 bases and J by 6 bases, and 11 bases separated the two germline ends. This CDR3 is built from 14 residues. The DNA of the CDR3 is TGTGCCAGCAGTTACGATAGGGGAGGTCAGCCCCAGCATTTT. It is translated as CASSYDRGGQPQHF.

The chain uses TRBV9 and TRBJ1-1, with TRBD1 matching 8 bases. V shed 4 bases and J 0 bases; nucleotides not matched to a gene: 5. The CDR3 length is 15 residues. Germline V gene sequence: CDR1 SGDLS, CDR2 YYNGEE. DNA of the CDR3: TGTGCCAGCAGCCCCAGGGGGCTGTTGAACACTGAAGCTTTCTTT. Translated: CASSPRGLLNTEAFF.

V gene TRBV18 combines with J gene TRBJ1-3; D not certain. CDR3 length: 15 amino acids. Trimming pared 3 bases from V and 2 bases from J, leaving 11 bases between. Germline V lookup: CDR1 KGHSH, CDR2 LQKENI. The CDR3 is CASSPGRTAGNTIYF. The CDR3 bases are TGTGCCAGCTCACCTGGCAGAACCGCTGGAAACACCATATATTTT.

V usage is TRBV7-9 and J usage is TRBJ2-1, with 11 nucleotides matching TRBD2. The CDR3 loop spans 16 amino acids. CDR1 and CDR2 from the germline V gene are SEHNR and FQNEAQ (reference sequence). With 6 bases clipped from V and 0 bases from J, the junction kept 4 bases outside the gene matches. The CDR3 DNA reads TGTGCCAGCAGGCAGGGACTAGCGGACTCCTACAATGAGCAGTTCTTC. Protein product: CASRQGLADSYNEQFF. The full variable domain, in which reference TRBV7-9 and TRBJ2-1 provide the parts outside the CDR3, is DTGVSQNPRHKITKRGQNVTFRCDPISEHNRLYWYRQTLGQGPEFLTYFQNEAQLEKSRLLSDRFSAERPKGSFSTLEIQRTEQGDSAMYLCASRQGLADSYNEQFFGPGTRLTVL.

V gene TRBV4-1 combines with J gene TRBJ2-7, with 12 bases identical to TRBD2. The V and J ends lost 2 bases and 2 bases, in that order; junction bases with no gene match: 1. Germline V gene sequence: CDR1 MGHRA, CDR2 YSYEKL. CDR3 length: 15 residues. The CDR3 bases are TGCGCCAGCAGCCAAACTAGCGGGAGGCCCTACGAGCAGTACTTC. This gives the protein CASSQTSGRPYEQYF.

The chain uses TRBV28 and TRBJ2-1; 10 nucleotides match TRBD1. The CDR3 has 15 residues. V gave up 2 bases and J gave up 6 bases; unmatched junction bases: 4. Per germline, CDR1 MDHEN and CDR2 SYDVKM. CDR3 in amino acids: CASSLHRDRGNEQFF. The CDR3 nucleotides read TGTGCCAGCAGTTTACACAGGGACAGGGGCAATGAGCAGTTCTTC. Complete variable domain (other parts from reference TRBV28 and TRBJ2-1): DVKVTQSSRYLVKRTGEKVFLECVQDMDHENMFWYRQDPGLGLRLIYFSYDVKMKEKGDIPEGYSVSREKKERFSLILESASTNQTSMYLCASSLHRDRGNEQFFGPGTRLTVL.

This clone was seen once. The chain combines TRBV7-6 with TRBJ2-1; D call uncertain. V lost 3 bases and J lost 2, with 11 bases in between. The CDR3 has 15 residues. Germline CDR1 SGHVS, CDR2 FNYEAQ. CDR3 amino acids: CASSLAVSPYNEQFF. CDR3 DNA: TGTGCCAGCAGCTTGGCGGTCTCGCCCTACAATGAGCAGTTCTTC.